These 7 T cell receptor beta chains came from one sample sequenced in a study of blood T cell repertoires in COVID-19. Using immunoSEQ multiplex PCR, the repertoire was profiled, and TCRdb retains in-frame clones only, with some absent. The sample includes roughly 250,000 clones, around 90% of them seen just once. The specimen was peripheral blood. The receptors here all came from a woman in her 40s with acute or convalescent COVID-19.

The V gene is TRBV4-2, the J gene TRBJ2-7, with TRBD1 matching 7 bases. V gave up 0 bases and J gave up 0 bases; unmatched junction bases: 5. This CDR3 is built from 16 residues. Looked up from germline, CDR1 is LGHNA and CDR2 is YNFKEQ. The DNA of the CDR3 is TGTGCCAGCAGCCAAGATGTGGACAGGAGCTCCTACGAGCAGTACGTC. Translation gives CASSQDVDRSSYEQYV.

The chain combines TRBV5-1 with TRBJ2-3; unclear D gene. V lost 0 bases and J lost 5, with 22 bases in between. CDR3 length equals 18 residues. Germline values: CDR1 SGHRS, CDR2 YFSETQ. The DNA for the CDR3 is TGCGCCAGCAGCTTGGAGTCATTGGCAGGCATTTCTCTAGATACGCAGTATTTT. It codes for CASSLESLAGISLDTQYF.

This sequence joins TRBV5-6 and TRBJ2-7; 12 nucleotides align to TRBD2. There are 13 residues in the CDR3. Germline CDR1 reads SGHDT; CDR2 reads YYEEEE. CDR3 region: CASSQTSGGLMNV. The CDR3 DNA sequence: TGTGCCAGCAGCCAGACTAGCGGGGGTCTAATGAACGTC.

This clone came up a few times. The rearrangement uses TRBV9 and TRBJ1-1; TRBD1 is a possible D gene (6 bases). CDR3 length: 14 amino acids. CDR1 is SGDLS, CDR2 YYNGEE, per germline. V was pared by 3 bases and J by 1 base, with 10 bases between. CDR3 region: CASSAKTGNTEAFF. The DNA for the CDR3 is TGTGCCAGCAGCGCAAAGACAGGGAACACTGAAGCTTTCTTT.

The gene calls are TRBV4-1 and TRBJ2-3; D might be TRBD2 (5 bases). V was shortened by 1 base and J by 6 bases, with 17 bases between the two germline ends. The CDR3 runs to 16 residues. Germline assignment: CDR1 MGHRA and CDR2 YSYEKL. CDR3 sequence reads: CASSQGPEDLVDTQYF. CDR3 DNA: TGCGCCAGCAGCCAAGGTCCGGAGGATCTAGTGGATACGCAGTATTTT.

The V call is TRBV19, the J call TRBJ1-5; the D is unclear. The germline V and J ends were trimmed by 4 bases and 5 bases, with 18 bases remaining between them. Germline assignment: CDR1 LNHDA and CDR2 SQIVND (reference sequence). The CDR3 sequence is 16 residues long. The CDR3 nucleotides are TGTGCCAGTAGTAATCGCGCAGGAGGTTCGTATCAGCCCCAGCATTTT. This gives the protein CASSNRAGGSYQPQHF.

The chain carries TRBV2 and TRBJ2-2; 8 positions agree with TRBD2. V lost 3 bases, J lost 6 bases, and 6 bases stayed unmatched. The CDR3 spans 15 residues. Germline V gene data show CDR1 as SNHLY and CDR2 as FYNNEI. The CDR3 here is CASSDRAGGAGELFF. CDR3 in DNA: TGTGCCAGCAGTGACCGGGCCGGGGGGGCCGGGGAGCTGTTTTTT.